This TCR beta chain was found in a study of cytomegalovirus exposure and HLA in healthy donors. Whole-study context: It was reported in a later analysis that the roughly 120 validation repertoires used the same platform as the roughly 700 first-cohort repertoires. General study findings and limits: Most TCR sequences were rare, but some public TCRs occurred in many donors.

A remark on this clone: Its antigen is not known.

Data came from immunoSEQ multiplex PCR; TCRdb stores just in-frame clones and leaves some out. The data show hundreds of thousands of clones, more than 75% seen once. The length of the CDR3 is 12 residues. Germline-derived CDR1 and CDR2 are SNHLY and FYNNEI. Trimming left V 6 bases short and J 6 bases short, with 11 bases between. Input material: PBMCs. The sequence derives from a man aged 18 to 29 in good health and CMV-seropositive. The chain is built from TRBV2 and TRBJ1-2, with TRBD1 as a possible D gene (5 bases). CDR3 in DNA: TGTGCCAGCAGCTCTTGGGGGGATGGCTACACCTTC. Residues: CASSSWGDGYTF.